This is a list of T cell receptor beta chains from one sample in a study of immune cell composition in non-small cell lung cancer. Assay used: immunoSEQ multiplex PCR; TCRdb lists only in-frame clones, some missing. The sample shows around 5,000 clones, around nine tenths of them seen only once. Sequenced sample: non-adjacent lung tissue. Receptors were obtained from a human donor with non-small cell lung cancer. Some clones in this sample may be carry-over from other donors' samples. Both conserved end residues are part of each CDR3. D genes are given only for firm matches. Clone size appears in some rows only: once, few, many, or a class for an expanded clone.

J gene,clone size,V gene,D gene,CDR3 DNA,CDR3 protein
TRBJ2-7,NA,TRBV4-1,TRBD1,TGCGCCAGCAGCCGACTAGGACAGGGTAACGAGCAGTACTTC,CASSRLGQGNEQYF
TRBJ2-7,NA,TRBV18,TRBD1,TGTGCCAGCTCACCGGTCCCGGGACAGCATAATTCCTACGAGCAGTACTTC,CASSPVPGQHNSYEQYF
TRBJ2-1,NA,TRBV2,NA,TGTGCCAGCAGTGAACAACAGGGCTCAGGGGGGTCCTACAATGAGCAGTTCTTC,CASSEQQGSGGSYNEQFF
TRBJ1-5,NA,TRBV28,NA,TGTGCCAGCAATGAGGGTCCTCAGCCCCAGCATTTT,CASNEGPQPQHF
TRBJ2-7,NA,TRBV7-8,NA,TGTGCCAGCAGCTCATTGAGCTCCTACGAGCAGTACTTC,CASSSLSSYEQYF
TRBJ1-2,NA,TRBV30,TRBD1,TGTGCCTGGAGTCGGGACAGGAGAGACTATGGCTACACCTTC,CAWSRDRRDYGYTF
TRBJ1-3,NA,TRBV10-3,TRBD1,TGTGCCATCAGTGAGTCGGCAGGGGGCGGCTCTGGAAACACCATATATTTT,CAISESAGGGSGNTIYF
TRBJ2-3,NA,TRBV14,NA,TGTGCCAGCAGCCAAGCCGTTCCCCCAGATACGCAGTATTTT,CASSQAVPPDTQYF
TRBJ1-1,NA,TRBV30,TRBD1,TGTGCCTGGATTAAACGGGACAGGAGCACTGAAGCTTTCTTT,CAWIKRDRSTEAFF
TRBJ2-2,NA,TRBV25-1,TRBD2,TGTGCCAGCAGTGGTATTAGCGGGAGGCCCGGGGAGCTGTTTTTT,CASSGISGRPGELFF
TRBJ1-5,once,TRBV5-1,NA,TGCGCCAGCAGCTTGGGAGATAATCAGCCCCAGCATTTT,CASSLGDNQPQHF
TRBJ2-7,NA,TRBV7-3,TRBD2,TGTGCCAGCAGCCCCCGGCTAGCGGACGAGCAGTACTTC,CASSPRLADEQYF
TRBJ1-4,once,TRBV6-6,NA,TGTGCCAGCAGTCCCATCCATGCAACTAATGAAAAACTGTTTTTT,CASSPIHATNEKLFF
TRBJ2-7,few,TRBV4-3,NA,TGCGCCAGCAGCCAAGAGAAGGGGCTCGCCTACGAGCAGTACTTC,CASSQEKGLAYEQYF
TRBJ2-3,NA,TRBV2,TRBD2,TGTGCCAGCGGGTCTAGCGGATACACAGATACGCAGTATTTT,CASGSSGYTDTQYF
TRBJ2-5,NA,TRBV7-2,NA,TGTGCCAGCAGCTTTAGCTTGGGGCAACAGGAGACCCAGTACTTC,CASSFSLGQQETQYF
TRBJ2-5,once,TRBV15,TRBD1,TGTGCCACCAGCAGCCTAAATAGGGGGCTGGAGACCCAGTACTTC,CATSSLNRGLETQYF
TRBJ2-3,NA,TRBV7-9,TRBD2,TGTGCCAGCAGCTTGACTAGCGGGAGGACAGATACGCAGTATTTT,CASSLTSGRTDTQYF
TRBJ2-3,once,TRBV4-3,TRBD2,TGCGCCAGCAGCCCGACTAGCGGGAGGGGATCAGATACGCAGTATTTT,CASSPTSGRGSDTQYF
TRBJ1-1,NA,TRBV27,NA,TGTGCCAGCAGTTTTTGGGGGGGGACTGAAGCTTTCTTT,CASSFWGGTEAFF
TRBJ1-3,NA,TRBV5-1,NA,TGCGCCAGCAGCTTACGAGGGTTGGCTGGAAACACCATATATTTT,CASSLRGLAGNTIYF
TRBJ2-2,few,TRBV5-6,NA,TGTGCCAGCAGCTTGCCGCGGGACAGTATTGTCGGGGAGCTGTTTTTT,CASSLPRDSIVGELFF
TRBJ2-7,NA,TRBV5-1,NA,TGCGCCAGCAGCACTGGACAACTTAACTCCTACGAGCAGTACTTC,CASSTGQLNSYEQYF
TRBJ1-4,NA,TRBV30,TRBD1,TGTGCCTGGAAAGGGGGCACAGCTAATGAAAAACTGTTTTTT,CAWKGGTANEKLFF
TRBJ2-7,NA,TRBV14,NA,TGTGCCAGCAGCCAGGGTCCCGGCGGGGACGAGCAGTACTTC,CASSQGPGGDEQYF
TRBJ2-1,NA,TRBV11-1,TRBD2,TGTGCCAGCAGCTTACCGGGAGGAGTTTACAATGAGCAGTTCTTC,CASSLPGGVYNEQFF
TRBJ1-1,NA,TRBV30,TRBD1,TGTGCCTTGAACCGGGACAGGGTCCCCGAAGCTTTCTTT,CALNRDRVPEAFF
TRBJ1-1,NA,TRBV7-9,TRBD1,TGTGCCAGCAGCCAAGCGGACAGGGTGGGCACTGAAGCTTTCTTT,CASSQADRVGTEAFF
TRBJ2-3,NA,TRBV18,NA,TGTGCCAGCTCACCCAACTACAACACAGATACGCAGTATTTT,CASSPNYNTDTQYF
TRBJ1-5,NA,TRBV21-1,NA,TGTGCCAGCAGCAAAGCATACTGGACAGGGGAACGGTGCCAGCCCCAGCATTTT,CASSKAYWTGERCQPQHF
TRBJ2-7,once,TRBV21-1,NA,TGTGCCAGCAGCAATCGGGACAGGGGTGGTGAAGAGCAGTACTTC,CASSNRDRGGEEQYF
TRBJ2-5,NA,TRBV5-1,NA,TGCGCCAGCAGCTTGGAACCCGGGAGAGAGACCCAGTACTTC,CASSLEPGRETQYF
TRBJ1-2,once,TRBV29-1,TRBD1,TGCAGCGCTGGGACAGACAATGGCTACACCTTC,CSAGTDNGYTF
TRBJ1-1,NA,TRBV11-1,NA,TGTGCCAGCAGCTTGCTGCGGGGCCGGAACACTGAAGCTTTCTTT,CASSLLRGRNTEAFF
TRBJ2-3,NA,TRBV11-2,TRBD2,TGTGCCAGCAGCCTACTAGCGGGGACAGATACGCAGTATTTT,CASSLLAGTDTQYF
TRBJ1-3,NA,TRBV19,NA,TGTGCCAGTAGTACCCGACAGGTCCTTCACTCTGGAAACACCATATATTTT,CASSTRQVLHSGNTIYF
TRBJ2-1,NA,TRBV5-1,TRBD2,TGCGCCAGCAGCTTTACTAGCGGCTCCTACAATGAGCAGTTCTTC,CASSFTSGSYNEQFF
TRBJ2-3,NA,TRBV7-9,TRBD2,TGTGCCAGCAGCTTAGTTGCTTCTAGCGGGAGGGCAGATACGCAGTATTTT,CASSLVASSGRADTQYF
TRBJ1-6,NA,TRBV25-1,NA,TGTGCCAGCAGGGAGGGTGGTTCACCCCTCCACTTT,CASREGGSPLHF
TRBJ2-2,NA,TRBV7-3,TRBD2,TGTGCCAGCAGGCGGGGGGAGAACACCGGGGAGCTGTTTTTT,CASRRGENTGELFF
TRBJ2-3,once,TRBV6-1,NA,TGTGCCAGCAGTGATAACACAGATACGCAGTATTTT,CASSDNTDTQYF
TRBJ2-7,NA,TRBV6-5,NA,TGTGCCAGTAAGGTTCTGCTATCAGGCGAGCAGTACTTC,CASKVLLSGEQYF
TRBJ2-5,NA,TRBV11-2,TRBD2,TGTGCCAGCAGCCTGGGACTAGCGGGAGCAGGGGAGACCCAGTACTTC,CASSLGLAGAGETQYF
TRBJ1-2,NA,TRBV5-1,NA,TGCGCCAGCAGCTTGGGTTCGGGGAACTATGGCTACACCTTC,CASSLGSGNYGYTF
TRBJ2-1,NA,TRBV7-3,NA,TGTGCCAGCAGCCCCACTCGCGAGCCTTACAATGAGCAGTTCTTC,CASSPTREPYNEQFF
TRBJ2-7,NA,TRBV28,TRBD2,TGTGCCAGCAGTCAACCACTGGCGGGAGGTCACGAGCAGTACTTC,CASSQPLAGGHEQYF
TRBJ2-4,NA,TRBV2,TRBD1,TGTGCCAGCAGGAGGGGACAGGGAGCTTGGGACGTCAAAAACATTCAGTACTTC,CASRRGQGAWDVKNIQYF
TRBJ1-5,NA,TRBV28,NA,TGTGCCAGCTGTAATCGGGGAGGGGTTCAGCCCCAGCATTTT,CASCNRGGVQPQHF
TRBJ2-1,NA,TRBV5-5,TRBD2,TGTGCCAGCAGCTGGACTAGCGGGGGGCACAATGAGCAGTTCTTC,CASSWTSGGHNEQFF
TRBJ1-6,NA,TRBV5-6,NA,TGTGCCAGCAGCAATTTCGAGGGGGTAAATTCACCCCTCCACTTT,CASSNFEGVNSPLHF
TRBJ2-5,NA,TRBV13,NA,TGTGCCAGCAGCTCCAGGGTCGGAGAGACCCAGTACTTC,CASSSRVGETQYF
TRBJ2-5,NA,TRBV7-3,TRBD2,TGTGCCAGCAGCTTAATCCCCGGAGGACGGGGGGGCCGAGAGACCCAGTACTTC,CASSLIPGGRGGRETQYF
TRBJ2-3,NA,TRBV28,NA,TGTGCCAGCAGTGGATACAGGGTCCGGACAGATACGCAGTATTTT,CASSGYRVRTDTQYF
TRBJ2-5,NA,TRBV7-2,NA,TGTGCCAGCAGCTTAGCGACCGACTGGGCCCAGTACTTC,CASSLATDWAQYF